These 6 T cell receptor beta chains were all obtained from the same sample, sequenced in a study of CD4 T cells in relation to SARS-CoV-2 and coronaviruses (TCRdb year 2021). Libraries were prepared through the immunoSEQ multiplex PCR assay. TCRdb holds this immuneACCESS table with in-frame rearrangements only. Some clones are missing; in checked studies, unresolved V genes explain under half, and the rest has no known cause. This sample is represented by under 25,000 clones; 60% to 80% of them were singletons. Of the sample, around a sixth falls within the top ten clones. Which antigens these TCRs recognize remains unknown. CD4+ T cells from unexposed donors were collected before the COVID-19 pandemic (2011-2018). Following 10 days of culture, the EasySep CD4+ T cell isolation kit was used to isolate CD4+ T cells. Specimen: CD4+ T cells from PBMCs, cultured in vitro. The receptors originated from a human donor in good health.

In DNA form, the CDR3 reads TGTGCCAGCACTTGGAGGACAGGGAAGGGGTACGAGCAGTACTTC. Its translation: CASTWRTGKGYEQYF. The chain recombines TRBV6-5 with TRBJ2-7, with 8 bases lining up with TRBD1. V lost 7 bases to trimming and J lost 4 bases; unmatched junction nucleotides: 12. Germline CDR1 MNHEY, CDR2 SVGAGI. CDR3 length: 15 amino acids.

The chain links TRBV6-1 to TRBJ2-5, with D unresolved. Germline V gene lookup returns CDR1 MNHNS and CDR2 SASEGT. The CDR3 consists of 14 residues. Trimming left V 2 bases short and J 1 base short, with 8 bases between. The CDR3 loop reads CASSERHRQETQYF. CDR3 DNA: TGTGCCAGCAGTGAACGGCACCGCCAAGAGACCCAGTACTTC.

The V call is TRBV10-2, the J call TRBJ2-7; D unclear. CDR3 length equals 13 residues. The germline gives CDR1 WSHSY, CDR2 SAAADI. V gave up 4 bases and J gave up 2 bases, with 9 bases separating them. The CDR3 sequence: CASSAGKTYEQYF. In DNA, the CDR3 is TGCGCCAGCAGTGCCGGTAAGACCTACGAGCAGTACTTC.

A few counts support this clone. CDR3 residues: CASRPGITDTQYF. As DNA, the CDR3 is TGTGCCAGCAGGCCGGGAATCACAGATACGCAGTATTTT. The V and J genes are TRBV5-4 and TRBJ2-3, with D possibly being TRBD2 (5 bases). V was shortened by 5 bases and J by 2 bases, with 9 bases between the two germline ends. The length of the CDR3 is 13 residues. Germline assignment: CDR1 SGHNT and CDR2 YYREEE (reference sequence).

The chain couples TRBV9 to TRBJ2-7; 10 bases align to TRBD1. The trim removed 4 bases at V and 5 bases at J, leaving 6 bases unmatched. From germline, CDR1 is SGDLS and CDR2 YYNGEE. The CDR3 covers 14 residues. The CDR3 protein is CASSFSGTGDEQYF. The CDR3 DNA is TGTGCCAGCAGCTTCTCCGGGACAGGGGACGAGCAGTACTTC.

This sequence joins TRBV19 and TRBJ2-7; D may be TRBD2 (6 bases). Germline CDR1 is LNHDA and CDR2 is SQIVND (reference sequence). This CDR3 is built from 12 residues. Trimming shortened V by 8 bases and J by 2 bases, and 10 bases separated the two germline ends. Written as DNA, the CDR3 is TGTGCCAGTGGGGACTCCCCCTACGAGCAGTACTTC. It encodes CASGDSPYEQYF.